The sequence of this T cell receptor (beta chain) was determined in a study of blood T cell repertoires in COVID-19. Study-wide context: From T cells, B-cell-depleted T cells, or PBMCs came the material, which was cDNA or gDNA.

V trimming: 1 base; J trimming: 7 bases; junction bases outside the gene matches: 3. Germline V gene lookup returns CDR1 MNHEY and CDR2 SVGAGI. The CDR3 is made up of 14 amino acids. Source study methods: Estimates of nucleated cell counts were drawn from the amplification of reference gene primers. Repertoires were generated with immunoSEQ multiplex PCR, while TCRdb's copy carries only in-frame clones and drops some. For V, J and clone size, that table is used; D and trimming come from the DNA. The sample lists some 300,000 clones, over 85% occurring once. This chain connects TRBV6-5 to TRBJ2-1; 8 bases map to TRBD2. Sample: PBMCs or T cells enriched from blood (not recorded which). The clonotype comes from a woman in her 30s who had recovered from COVID-19. CDR3 nucleotides: TGTGCCAGCAGTTACTTCGGGAGGGAAAATGAGCAGTTCTTC. This translates into CASSYFGRENEQFF.